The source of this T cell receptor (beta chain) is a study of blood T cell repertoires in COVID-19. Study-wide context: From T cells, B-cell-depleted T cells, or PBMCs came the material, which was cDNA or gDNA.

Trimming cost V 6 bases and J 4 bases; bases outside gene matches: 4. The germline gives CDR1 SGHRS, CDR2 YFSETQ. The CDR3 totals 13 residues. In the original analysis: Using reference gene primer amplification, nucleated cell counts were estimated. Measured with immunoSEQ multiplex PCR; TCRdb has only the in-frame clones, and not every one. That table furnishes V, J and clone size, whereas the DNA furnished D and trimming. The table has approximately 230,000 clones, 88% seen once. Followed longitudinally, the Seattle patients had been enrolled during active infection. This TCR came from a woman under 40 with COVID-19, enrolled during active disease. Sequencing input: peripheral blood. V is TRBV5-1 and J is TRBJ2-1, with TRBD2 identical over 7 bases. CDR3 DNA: TGCGCCAGCATGACTAGCCAATACAATGAGCAGTTCTTC. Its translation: CASMTSQYNEQFF.